The 28 T cell receptor beta chains presented below share a single source sample, sequenced in a study of cytomegalovirus exposure and HLA in healthy donors. The PCR used 60 Vbeta and 13 Jbeta primers. Generated by immunoSEQ multiplex PCR, the TCRdb table keeps only in-frame clones and is missing some. The sample includes 85,000 to 100,000 clones, under 80% of them seen just once. The sequencing input was PBMCs. These receptors all stem from a man over 45 in good health and CMV-seropositive.

The V call is TRBV14, the J call TRBJ2-7; D unclear. V lost 4 bases and J 0 bases, leaving 7 bases between the germline ends. The CDR3 contains 13 residues. Germline loops: CDR1 SGHDN, CDR2 FVKESK. This CDR3 is CASSLASSYEQYF. In nucleotides, the CDR3 is TGTGCCAGCAGCCTAGCCAGCTCCTACGAGCAGTACTTC. Full variable domain (remainder filled in from reference TRBV14 and TRBJ2-7): EAGVTQFPSHSVIEKGQTVTLRCDPISGHDNLYWYRRVMGKEIKFLLHFVKESKQDESGMPNNRFLAERTGGTYSTLKVQPAELEDSGVYFCASSLASSYEQYFGPGTRLTVT.

This chain's CDR3 is CASSVTLMGVSSYNEQFF. CDR3 nucleotides: TGTGCCAGCAGCGTTACTCTTATGGGCGTGAGCTCCTACAATGAGCAGTTCTTC. The chain recombines TRBV9 with TRBJ2-1; D is unclear. The germline CDR1 and CDR2 sequences are SGDLS and YYNGEE. The V end lost 2 bases, the J end lost 0 bases, and 18 bases lay between the germline ends. CDR3 length: 18 amino acids.

This clone has a handful of counts. The gene calls are TRBV5-1 and TRBJ1-4; maybe TRBD1 (6 bases). The CDR3 extends over 15 amino acids. CDR1 is SGHRS and CDR2 is YFSETQ in the germline V gene. Trimming took off 4 bases at V and 7 bases at J, with 17 bases between the two ends. This CDR3 is CASSPQGQSGEKLFF. CDR3 DNA sequence: TGCGCCAGCAGCCCACAAGGACAGTCCGGTGAAAAACTGTTTTTT.

CDR3 coding DNA: TGTGCCATCAGTGAGTCGAATCCAGGGGGCGCGAGGGACGAGCAGTACTTC. Its protein product is CAISESNPGGARDEQYF. The chain has TRBV10-3 and TRBJ2-7; 8 bases are shared with TRBD1. The CDR3 extends over 17 amino acids. V lost 0 bases, J lost 5 bases, and 12 bases stayed unmatched. Germline V gene data show CDR1 as ENHRY and CDR2 as SYGVKD.

The chain combines TRBV27 with TRBJ2-7; TRBD1 matches at 11 bases. Losses at the gene ends were 4 bases for V and 6 bases for J; bases not matched to a gene: 5. The germline V gene has CDR1 MNHEY and CDR2 SMNVEV (reference sequence). There are 14 residues in the CDR3. The CDR3 nucleotides read TGTGCCAGCAGTTCCGCCGGGACAGGGGGCGAGCAGTACTTC. Translated, it gives CASSSAGTGGEQYF.

This chain uses TRBV9 with TRBJ2-3, with 7 bases lining up with TRBD1. The trim removed 3 bases at V and 0 bases at J, leaving 7 bases unmatched. CDR3 size: 16 residues. CDR1 and CDR2 (germline): SGDLS, YYNGEE. The CDR3: CASSAPGTASTDTQYF. The CDR3 DNA reads TGTGCCAGCAGCGCCCCCGGGACAGCTAGCACAGATACGCAGTATTTT.

The chain carries TRBV28 and TRBJ1-1; 9 bases line up with TRBD1. The CDR3 consists of 17 residues. V shed 4 bases, J shed 2 bases, and the junction held 11 bases outside the gene matches. Per germline, CDR1 MDHEN and CDR2 SYDVKM. CDR3 coding DNA: TGTGCCAGCAGTTCTACGTCGGGACAGGGTATAAACACTGAAGCTTTCTTT. Encoded protein: CASSSTSGQGINTEAFF.

This clone was seen a single time. This chain links TRBV28 with TRBJ2-3, with 9 bases that match TRBD2. The CDR3 is made up of 15 amino acids. The germline V gene has CDR1 MDHEN and CDR2 SYDVKM. The J segment lost 3 bases and the V segment lost 3 bases, leaving 4 bases of the junction unmatched. CDR3 protein: CASSFAGGRTDTQYF. DNA for the CDR3: TGTGCCAGCAGTTTTGCGGGGGGGCGAACAGATACGCAGTATTTT.

This clone was seen only once. The chain has TRBV28 and TRBJ2-7; possible D gene TRBD1, 6 bases. V was shortened by 6 bases and J by 3 bases, with 18 bases between the two germline ends. Germline V CDR1 and CDR2: MDHEN, SYDVKM. This CDR3 spans 15 amino acids. The CDR3 region has the DNA TGTGCCAGCAGCCCACAGGGCCCCCCATACTACGAGCAGTACTTC. Residues: CASSPQGPPYYEQYF.

This chain connects TRBV6-1 to TRBJ1-5; D is possibly TRBD1 (5 bases). CDR1 and CDR2 (germline): MNHNS, SASEGT. The CDR3 length is 15 residues. Between the trimmed V and J ends, which lost 5 bases and 3 bases, there was a span of 14 bases. The chain's CDR3 is CASSPTGHNNQPQHF. The CDR3 DNA follows: TGTGCCAGCAGTCCTACCGGACACAACAATCAGCCCCAGCATTTT.

The CDR3 DNA is TGTGCCAGCAGTAAGCTGGGACAGAAAGGGGAGACCCAGTACTTC. Translating it yields CASSKLGQKGETQYF. The chain employs TRBV7-2 and TRBJ2-5, with TRBD1 identical over 7 bases. V dropped 6 bases and J dropped 5; count of bases not matched to a gene: 12. The CDR3 loop spans 15 amino acids. Germline CDR1 is SGHTA and CDR2 is FQGNSA.

The DNA for the CDR3 is TGTGCCAGCAGCCCACAGGGGACAGCGAATGAAAAACTGTTTTTT. It yields the protein CASSPQGTANEKLFF. The chain carries TRBV7-2 and TRBJ1-4, with 7 bases that match TRBD1. Unmatched junction bases numbered 8, after V lost 5 bases and J lost 5 bases. The CDR3 extends over 15 amino acids. Germline CDR1 is SGHTA and CDR2 is FQGNSA.

CDR3 in DNA: TGTGCCAGCAGCCCCCTACCCTCCACAGATACGCAGTATTTT. It encodes CASSPLPSTDTQYF. The rearrangement uses TRBV13 and TRBJ2-3; no reliable D call. The germline CDR1 and CDR2 sequences are PRHDT and FYEKMQ (reference sequence). Trimming took off 5 bases at V and 2 bases at J, with 11 bases between the two ends. CDR3 length: 14 residues.

The rearrangement links TRBV29-1 to TRBJ1-2; perhaps TRBD1 as D (5 bases). This CDR3 comprises 13 residues. Germline assignment: CDR1 SQVTM and CDR2 ANQGSEA. V was pared by 6 bases and J by 0 bases, with 11 bases between. The CDR3 DNA is TGCAGCGTCGAAACAGGAGCTAACTATGGCTACACCTTC. Its translation: CSVETGANYGYTF.

This clone occurred a few times. DNA for the CDR3: TGTGCCAGCAGCAATACGGGGGAGCAGTACTTC. The encoded protein is CASSNTGEQYF. The V call is TRBV7-6, the J call TRBJ2-7; perhaps TRBD2 as D (5 bases). The CDR3 loop spans 11 amino acids. From germline, CDR1 is SGHVS and CDR2 FNYEAQ. V shed 5 bases and J shed 7 bases, with 9 bases lying between them.

The rearrangement links TRBV28 to TRBJ1-1; D uncertain. There are 14 residues in the CDR3. V was pared by 5 bases and J by 1 base, with 11 bases between. Germline V lookup: CDR1 MDHEN, CDR2 SYDVKM. CDR3 DNA: TGTGCCAGCAGTGGGCATACCAAGAACACTGAAGCTTTCTTT. It codes for CASSGHTKNTEAFF. Full variable domain (remainder filled in from reference TRBV28 and TRBJ1-1): DVKVTQSSRYLVKRTGEKVFLECVQDMDHENMFWYRQDPGLGLRLIYFSYDVKMKEKGDIPEGYSVSREKKERFSLILESASTNQTSMYLCASSGHTKNTEAFFGQGTRLTVV.

The chain couples TRBV5-1 to TRBJ1-1; D not certain. The CDR3 contains 15 residues. CDR1 is SGHRS, CDR2 YFSETQ, per germline. Trimming pared 6 bases from V and 1 base from J, leaving 16 bases between. The CDR3 loop reads CASKRSETPNTEAFF. Written as DNA, the CDR3 is TGCGCCAGCAAACGATCTGAAACACCGAACACTGAAGCTTTCTTT.

The rearrangement joins TRBV10-3 to TRBJ2-7; D might be TRBD1 (6 bases). Trimming cost V 5 bases and J 5 bases, with 19 bases left between them. Germline CDR1 reads ENHRY; CDR2 reads SYGVKD. This CDR3 is built from 15 residues. This chain's CDR3 is CAISTSGTRSDEQYF. The DNA for the CDR3 is TGTGCCATCAGTACTTCCGGGACAAGAAGCGACGAGCAGTACTTC.

The chain couples TRBV6-5 to TRBJ2-1; 12 bases are shared with TRBD2. Trimming removed 2 bases from V and 4 bases from J; junction bases left unmatched: 3. The CDR3 has 16 amino acids. From germline, CDR1 is MNHEY and CDR2 SVGAGI. CDR3 DNA sequence: TGTGCCAGCAGTTACCTAGGACTAGCGGGGTACAATGAGCAGTTCTTC. This codes for CASSYLGLAGYNEQFF.

V gene TRBV7-7 combines with J gene TRBJ2-1; 12 bases agree with TRBD2. This CDR3 spans 15 amino acids. With 3 bases clipped from V and 7 bases from J, the junction kept 4 bases outside the gene matches. CDR1 and CDR2 from the germline V gene are SSHAT and FNYEAQ (reference sequence). DNA for the CDR3: TGTGCCAGCAGCTTCGGGACTAGCGGGCGGAATGAGCAGTTCTTC. The encoded protein is CASSFGTSGRNEQFF.

The chain recombines TRBV7-3 with TRBJ2-6; 10 nucleotides align to TRBD2. Germline CDR1 and CDR2: SGHTA and FQGTGA. The CDR3 is made up of 16 amino acids. Unmatched junction bases numbered 8, after V lost 8 bases and J lost 4 bases. CDR3 DNA: TGTGCCAGCCACAGCGGGGGGGCCTCCGGGGCCAACGTCCTGACTTTC. It specifies CASHSGGASGANVLTF.

The chain recombines TRBV29-1 with TRBJ2-3; 9 nucleotides align to TRBD1. V was clipped by 3 bases and J by 1 base; unmatched bases: 2. Germline V gives CDR1 SQVTM, CDR2 ANQGSEA. The CDR3 is 14 residues long. The CDR3 sequence is CSVDGDRGTDTQYF. As DNA, the CDR3 is TGCAGCGTTGATGGGGACAGGGGCACAGATACGCAGTATTTT.

The chain carries TRBV4-1 and TRBJ2-5; D may be TRBD1 (5 bases). The CDR3 is made up of 14 amino acids. Trimming stripped 1 base from V and 5 bases from J, with 11 bases between. Germline-derived CDR1 and CDR2 are MGHRA and YSYEKL. The DNA of the CDR3 is TGCGCCAGCAGCCAAGGTCGACAGTTGGAGACCCAGTACTTC. Its protein product is CASSQGRQLETQYF.

This clone was seen only once. This chain links TRBV6-1 with TRBJ1-2; TRBD1 aligns across 9 bases. CDR1 is MNHNS, CDR2 SASEGT, per germline. CDR3 length: 15 residues. After removal of 3 bases from V and 2 bases from J, the junction contained 4 bases not matched to a gene. In nucleotides, the CDR3 is TGTGCCAGCAGTGATCGGGGACAGGGAAACTATGGCTACACCTTC. This codes for CASSDRGQGNYGYTF.

The V call is TRBV4-1, the J call TRBJ1-3; unclear D gene. V was cut by 0 bases and J by 1 base, with 7 bases left in between. This CDR3 spans 15 amino acids. CDR1 is MGHRA, CDR2 YSYEKL, per germline. The CDR3, as DNA: TGCGCCAGCAGCCAAGAAGGAGTATCTGGAAACACCATATATTTT. This translates into CASSQEGVSGNTIYF.

Concerning this clone: The junction differs from germline at one of its ends, possibly a read error. J is TRBJ1-4 and V is TRBV7-9; no clear D gene. Germline lookup yields CDR1 SEHNR and CDR2 FQNEAQ (reference sequence). The CDR3 has 17 residues. As DNA, the CDR3 is TGTTCCAGCAGCTATATCGGAGAGGGCGCAACTAATGAAAAACTGTTTTTT. Translating it yields CSSSYIGEGATNEKLFF.

The chain couples TRBV27 to TRBJ2-7; 7 bases map to TRBD1. V shed 6 bases and J 7 bases; nucleotides not matched to a gene: 12. The CDR3 sequence is 14 residues long. Germline V gene lookup returns CDR1 MNHEY and CDR2 SMNVEV (reference sequence). In DNA form, the CDR3 reads TGTGCCAGCAGGGGGACAGATCGGCCCTGGGAGCAGTACTTC. It yields the protein CASRGTDRPWEQYF.

Only a few counts were recorded for this clone. The CDR3 protein is CAISVNRDSPLHF. The CDR3 region has the DNA TGTGCCATCAGTGTTAACAGGGATTCACCCCTCCACTTT. The chain recombines TRBV10-3 with TRBJ1-6; D is possibly TRBD1 (6 bases). CDR3 length equals 13 residues. Germline assignment: CDR1 ENHRY and CDR2 SYGVKD. Trimming shortened V by 4 bases and J by 8 bases, and 9 bases separated the two germline ends.